This T cell receptor (beta chain) was obtained from a study of blood T cells in healthy people across ages. Study in general: Template switching picked up about one barcoded beta molecule for each two T cells. Study results and caveats: When set beside aged donors, long-lived donors presented more naive CD4+ cells and higher diversity.

With respect to this clonotype: Its antigen is undetermined.

Together with a sample-barcoded 5' primer, a J-beta primer mix was included in a second PCR lasting about 6 to 11 cycles. MiXCR, run by TCRdb on the 5' RACE reads, gives a single entry per CDR3 protein. The profile covers over 1,300,000 distinct CDR3 sequences, with 55% to 75% appearing a single time and 6.5% to 8.5% taken by the ten largest. Each donor gave roughly 9.2 milliliters of peripheral blood. The ends were cut back, 3 bases at V and 8 bases at J, with 14 bases in the middle. The CDR3 sequence is 14 residues long. The chain couples TRBV12-3 or TRBV12-4 to TRBJ2-1, with D tentatively TRBD1 or TRBD2 (5 bases each). Sequencing input: blood. This sequence originates from a man younger than 30 in good health. The CDR3 region has the DNA TGTGCCAGCAGTTTGTTAGGGACCCAGTATGAGCAGTTCTTC. Translating it yields CASSLLGTQYEQFF.